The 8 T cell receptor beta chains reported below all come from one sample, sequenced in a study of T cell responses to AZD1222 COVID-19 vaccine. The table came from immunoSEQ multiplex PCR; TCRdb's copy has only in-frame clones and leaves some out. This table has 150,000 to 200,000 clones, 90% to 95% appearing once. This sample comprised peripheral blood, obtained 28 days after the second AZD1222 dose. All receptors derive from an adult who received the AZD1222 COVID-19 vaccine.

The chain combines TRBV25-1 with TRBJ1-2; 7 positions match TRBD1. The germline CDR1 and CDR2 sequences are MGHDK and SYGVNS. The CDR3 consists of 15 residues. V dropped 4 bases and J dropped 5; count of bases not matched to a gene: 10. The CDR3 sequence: CASSGGTDSLYGYTF. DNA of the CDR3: TGTGCCAGCAGTGGGGGGACAGATTCCCTTTATGGCTACACCTTC.

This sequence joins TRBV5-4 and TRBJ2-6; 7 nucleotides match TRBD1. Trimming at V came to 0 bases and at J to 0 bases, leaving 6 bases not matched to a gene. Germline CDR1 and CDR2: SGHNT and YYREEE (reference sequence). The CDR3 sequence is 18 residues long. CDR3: CASSLDGQVLSGANVLTF. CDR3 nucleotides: TGTGCCAGCAGCTTGGATGGACAGGTACTCTCTGGGGCCAACGTCCTGACTTTC.

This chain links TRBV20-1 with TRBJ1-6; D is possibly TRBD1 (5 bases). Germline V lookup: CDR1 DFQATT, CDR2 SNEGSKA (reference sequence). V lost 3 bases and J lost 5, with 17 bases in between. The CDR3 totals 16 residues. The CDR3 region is CSASLHRDSHNSPLHF. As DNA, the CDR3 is TGCAGTGCTAGTTTGCACCGGGACTCACATAATTCACCCCTCCACTTT.

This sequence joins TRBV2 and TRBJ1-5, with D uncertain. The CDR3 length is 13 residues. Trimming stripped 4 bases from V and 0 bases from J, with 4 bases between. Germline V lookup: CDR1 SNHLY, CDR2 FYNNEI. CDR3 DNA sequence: TGTGCCAGCAGTGGTGATAGCAATCAGCCCCAGCATTTT. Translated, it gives CASSGDSNQPQHF.

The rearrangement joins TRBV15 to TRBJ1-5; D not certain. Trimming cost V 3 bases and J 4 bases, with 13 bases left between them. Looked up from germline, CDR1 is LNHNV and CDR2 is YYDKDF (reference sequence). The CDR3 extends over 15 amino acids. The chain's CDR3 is CATSRSQIANQPQHF. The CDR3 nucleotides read TGTGCCACCAGCAGGAGTCAGATAGCTAATCAGCCCCAGCATTTT.

CDR3: CASSQVSPRSGATDTQYF. The CDR3 bases are TGCGCCAGCAGCCAAGTCAGCCCCAGGTCGGGGGCCACAGATACGCAGTATTTT. The gene calls are TRBV4-3 and TRBJ2-3; D may match TRBD1 or TRBD2 (6 bases each). The V end was cut by 1 base, the J end by 2 bases, with 19 bases between. Germline V gene lookup returns CDR1 LGHNA and CDR2 YSLEER. The CDR3 loop spans 18 amino acids.

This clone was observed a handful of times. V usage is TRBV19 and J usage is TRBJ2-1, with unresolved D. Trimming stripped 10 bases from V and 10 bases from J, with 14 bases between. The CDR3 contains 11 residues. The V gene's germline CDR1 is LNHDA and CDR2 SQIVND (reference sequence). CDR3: CATRLWFEQFF. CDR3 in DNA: TGTGCCACCCGCCTTTGGTTCGAGCAGTTCTTC.

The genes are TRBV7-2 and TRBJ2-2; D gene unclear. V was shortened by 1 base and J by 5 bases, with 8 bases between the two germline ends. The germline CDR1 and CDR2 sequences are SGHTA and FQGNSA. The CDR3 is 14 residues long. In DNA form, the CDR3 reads TGTGCCAGCAGCTTAGTTCGGAAAACCGGGGAGCTGTTTTTT. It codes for CASSLVRKTGELFF.